Given below is one T cell receptor beta chain in context. The sample comes from a study of shared T cell receptors in the human thymus. Profiling relied on immunoSEQ multiplex PCR, and the TCRdb table lists in-frame clones only, not all of them. Of approximately 730,000 clones in the sample, approximately 83% were seen once. The CDR3 totals 12 residues. Germline-derived CDR1 and CDR2 are SGHTA and FQGNSA. With 5 bases clipped from V and 6 bases from J, the junction kept 3 bases outside the gene matches. These same records also appear under a second study, on human thymus T cells. From that study: There appeared to be biased usage of V and J genes in thymic and blood repertoires.

This chain uses TRBV7-2 with TRBJ1-2; 7 bases line up with TRBD1. The sample consisted of thymocytes. This receptor was obtained from a girl under three years old with a congenital heart defect. CDR3 residues: CASSPDRDGYTF. The CDR3 DNA is TGTGCCAGCAGCCCCGACAGGGATGGCTACACCTTC. The whole variable domain, remainder taken from reference TRBV7-2 and TRBJ1-2, is GAGVSQSPSNKVTEKGKDVELRCDPISGHTALYWYRQSLGQGLEFLIYFQGNSAPDKSGLPSDRFSAERTGGSVSTLTIQRTQQEDSAVYLCASSPDRDGYTFGSGTRLTVV.